Each of the 20 T cell receptor beta chains below was sequenced from the same sample in a study of blood T cell repertoires in COVID-19. Profiling relied on immunoSEQ multiplex PCR, and the TCRdb table lists in-frame clones only, not all of them. The sample includes about 120,000 clones, 85% to 90% of them seen just once. Sequencing was performed on peripheral blood. These receptors came from a human donor with acute or convalescent COVID-19. The donor label of this sample is uncertain.

The gene calls are TRBV30 and TRBJ1-2, with 8 bases matching TRBD1. The ends lost 5 bases at V and 1 base at J; junction bases unmatched: 6. Germline V lookup: CDR1 GTSNPN, CDR2 SVGIG (reference sequence). There are 14 residues in the CDR3. The CDR3 sequence is CAWSGDRNNYGYTF. The CDR3 bases are TGTGCCTGGTCGGGGGACAGGAATAACTATGGCTACACCTTC. Based on the CDR3 plus reference TRBV30 and TRBJ1-2, the full variable domain is SQTIHQWPATLVQPVGSPLSLECTVEGTSNPNLYWYRQAAGRGLQLLFYSVGIGQISSEVPQNLSASRPQDRQFILSSKKLLLSDSGFYLCAWSGDRNNYGYTFGSGTRLTVV.

The chain joins TRBV11-2 to TRBJ2-7; the D gene is possibly TRBD2 (5 bases). Trimming cost V 4 bases and J 5 bases, with 12 bases left between them. This CDR3 is 13 amino acids long. Looked up from germline, CDR1 is SGHAT and CDR2 is FQNNGV. In DNA form, the CDR3 reads TGTGCCAGCAGCTGGGCGAGGGTCCACGAGCAGTACTTC. Encoded protein: CASSWARVHEQYF.

V and J are TRBV10-3 and TRBJ1-3; D is perhaps TRBD1 (6 bases). V was shortened by 6 bases and J by 0 bases, with 12 bases between the two germline ends. CDR3 length: 15 amino acids. Germline lookup yields CDR1 ENHRY and CDR2 SYGVKD. CDR3 in amino acids: CAISPVGASGNTIYF. Here the CDR3 DNA reads TGTGCCATCAGCCCCGTGGGGGCCTCTGGAAACACCATATATTTT.

This chain joins TRBV5-1 and TRBJ1-1; D gene unclear. The CDR3 is made up of 14 amino acids. V gave up 0 bases and J gave up 1 base, with 7 bases separating them. Germline values: CDR1 SGHRS, CDR2 YFSETQ. The CDR3: CASSLAGRNTEAFF. The DNA for the CDR3 is TGCGCCAGCAGCTTGGCCGGGAGGAACACTGAAGCTTTCTTT.

J is TRBJ1-3 and V is TRBV28; tentatively, D is TRBD1 (6 bases). The CDR3 totals 14 residues. CDR1 is MDHEN and CDR2 is SYDVKM in the germline V gene. Trimming removed 5 bases from V and 5 bases from J, with 13 bases in between. CDR3 DNA: TGTGCCAGCAGTCCCACAGGGTTGCGAAACACCATATATTTT. The encoded protein is CASSPTGLRNTIYF. The full variable domain, rest sourced from reference TRBV28 and TRBJ1-3, is DVKVTQSSRYLVKRTGEKVFLECVQDMDHENMFWYRQDPGLGLRLIYFSYDVKMKEKGDIPEGYSVSREKKERFSLILESASTNQTSMYLCASSPTGLRNTIYFGEGSWLTVV.

The genes are TRBV9 and TRBJ2-1; 9 bases line up with TRBD2. The CDR3 has 16 residues. Germline CDR1 SGDLS, CDR2 YYNGEE. The V and J ends lost 2 bases and 4 bases, in that order; junction bases with no gene match: 7. DNA of the CDR3: TGTGCCAGCAGCGTTGGAGGGACTAGCTCATACAATGAGCAGTTCTTC. It translates to CASSVGGTSSYNEQFF.

This chain joins TRBV28 and TRBJ1-1; TRBD1 aligns across 8 bases. J was trimmed by 5 bases and V by 8 bases; bases with no gene match: 7. Germline loops: CDR1 MDHEN, CDR2 SYDVKM. The CDR3 totals 13 residues. CDR3 nucleotides: TGTGCCAGCCAACCAGGGGGCGTGACTGAAGCTTTCTTT. It translates to CASQPGGVTEAFF.

The V and J genes are TRBV7-3 and TRBJ1-1; 7 bases match TRBD1. With V trimmed by 5 bases and J by 4 bases, 10 bases remained unmatched. The CDR3 runs 15 residues. Germline V gene sequence: CDR1 SGHTA, CDR2 FQGTGA. The CDR3 loop reads CASSKGQAGTTEAFF. The CDR3 DNA sequence: TGTGCCAGCAGCAAAGGACAGGCCGGGACCACTGAAGCTTTCTTT.

The table lists this clone with a count of one. The rearrangement links TRBV7-9 to TRBJ1-6, with 7 bases fitting TRBD1. The CDR3 covers 14 residues. Germline CDR1 SEHNR, CDR2 FQNEAQ (reference sequence). V gave up 6 bases and J gave up 10 bases; unmatched junction bases: 9. The CDR3 here is CASSYTGDGSPLHF. CDR3 bases: TGTGCCAGCAGTTATACAGGGGACGGGTCACCCCTCCACTTT.

The chain has TRBV5-4 and TRBJ2-1; D unclear. CDR3 length: 13 residues. Germline V gene lookup returns CDR1 SGHNT and CDR2 YYREEE (reference sequence). The V end was cut by 4 bases, the J end by 6 bases, with 11 bases between. As DNA, the CDR3 is TGTGCCAGCAGCCCGAACCCGGGCAATGAGCAGTTCTTC. This sequence encodes CASSPNPGNEQFF.

The chain links TRBV5-1 to TRBJ1-1, with TRBD1 matching over 9 bases. The germline V gene has CDR1 SGHRS and CDR2 YFSETQ. J gave up 5 bases and V 1 base, and 3 bases lay outside the gene matches. The CDR3 loop spans 14 amino acids. The CDR3 DNA follows: TGCGCCAGCAGCTTGAACGGACAGGGGACTGAAGCTTTCTTT. Encoded protein: CASSLNGQGTEAFF.

The chain links TRBV10-2 to TRBJ2-5; 10 nucleotides agree with TRBD1. Germline loops: CDR1 WSHSY, CDR2 SAAADI. J was trimmed by 3 bases and V by 11 bases; bases with no gene match: 6. The CDR3 has 13 residues. Written as DNA, the CDR3 is TGCGCCGCCTCCGGGACAGGGGAAGAGACCCAGTACTTC. Translating gives CAASGTGEETQYF.

The J gene is TRBJ2-5, the V gene TRBV30; D unresolved. The V gene's germline CDR1 is GTSNPN and CDR2 SVGIG (reference sequence). The CDR3 extends over 13 amino acids. Deletions cut 6 bases from V and 0 bases from J, with 11 bases between. CDR3 amino acids: CACNFPYQETQYF. The DNA of the CDR3 is TGTGCCTGTAACTTCCCGTACCAAGAGACCCAGTACTTC.

The chain combines TRBV7-2 with TRBJ1-5; perhaps TRBD1 as D (5 bases). Trimming pared 2 bases from V and 5 bases from J, leaving 13 bases between. This CDR3 region has 15 residues. Germline CDR1 and CDR2: SGHTA and FQGNSA. The CDR3, as DNA: TGTGCCAGCAGCTTATTGCAGGGTGGGTATCAGCCCCAGCATTTT. Amino acid sequence: CASSLLQGGYQPQHF.

The rearrangement uses TRBV5-1 and TRBJ1-1; D gene ambiguous. CDR3 length equals 11 residues. Germline V gene lookup returns CDR1 SGHRS and CDR2 YFSETQ. V was trimmed by 8 bases and J by 4 bases, leaving 9 bases between them. This CDR3 is CASGRGTEAFF. The CDR3 DNA is TGCGCCAGTGGTCGGGGCACTGAAGCTTTCTTT.

This clone was seen more than once but under ten times. The chain employs TRBV6-5 and TRBJ2-7; tentatively, D is TRBD2 (5 bases). The CDR3 totals 14 residues. The V gene lost 0 bases and the J gene lost 3 bases, with 9 bases spanning the gap. The germline CDR1 and CDR2 sequences are MNHEY and SVGAGI. CDR3: CASSYSSGDYEQYF. Written as DNA, the CDR3 is TGTGCCAGCAGTTACTCGAGCGGAGACTACGAGCAGTACTTC.

The chain combines TRBV6-5 with TRBJ1-1; D is possibly TRBD1 (5 bases). The CDR3 totals 14 residues. The V gene lost 6 bases and the J gene lost 1 base, with 12 bases spanning the gap. Germline V gene sequence: CDR1 MNHEY, CDR2 SVGAGI. The CDR3 region is CASSRLGQNTEAFF. For the CDR3, the DNA is TGTGCCAGCAGCCGACTTGGACAGAACACTGAAGCTTTCTTT.

This chain joins TRBV7-9 and TRBJ2-1, with TRBD2 matching over 8 bases. Germline loops: CDR1 SEHNR, CDR2 FQNEAQ (reference sequence). This CDR3 spans 15 amino acids. V was pared by 4 bases and J by 8 bases, with 10 bases of the junction left unmatched. CDR3 residues: CASSSKLAEVDEQFF. The CDR3 DNA reads TGTGCCAGCAGCTCCAAACTAGCGGAGGTCGATGAGCAGTTCTTC. Supplemented by reference TRBV7-9 and TRBJ2-1, the full variable domain reads DTGVSQNPRHKITKRGQNVTFRCDPISEHNRLYWYRQTLGQGPEFLTYFQNEAQLEKSRLLSDRFSAERPKGSFSTLEIQRTEQGDSAMYLCASSSKLAEVDEQFFGPGTRLTVL.

This clone has ten or more counts. V is TRBV10-3 and J is TRBJ2-1; 12 bases map to TRBD2. J lost 5 bases, V lost 9 bases, and 11 bases had no gene match. Germline V lookup: CDR1 ENHRY, CDR2 SYGVKD. The CDR3 is 16 residues long. DNA of the CDR3: TGTGCCATAGGGGTAGCTAGCGGGAGGGAAAACAATGAGCAGTTCTTC. Encoded protein: CAIGVASGRENNEQFF.

The chain links TRBV7-2 to TRBJ2-5, with D tentatively TRBD2 (6 bases). Per germline, CDR1 SGHTA and CDR2 FQGNSA. The CDR3 runs 14 residues. The ends were cut back, 0 bases at V and 5 bases at J, with 10 bases in the middle. CDR3 amino acids: CASSLAGRGETQYF. The CDR3 DNA is TGTGCCAGCAGCTTAGCGGGGCGGGGTGAGACCCAGTACTTC.